This paragraph covers one TCR beta chain sequence. What it binds is not known. These data originate in a study of beta chain features in type 1 diabetes. Study findings and constraints: Among patients, naive, central memory and Treg TCRB repertoires appeared more similar than among healthy donors. In all four CD4+ subsets, TCRB CDR3 length was significantly, moderately reduced in type 1 diabetes. Patients and controls would share equally any PCR tilt toward shorter templates.

The CDR3 loop spans 13 amino acids. V lost 3 bases, J lost 2 bases, and 8 bases lay in between. Germline lookup yields CDR1 MDHEN and CDR2 SYDVKM. Expressed TCRB transcripts were sequenced because the isolated RNA had all been reverse transcribed beforehand. Method: immunoSEQ multiplex PCR; TCRdb's copy keeps in-frame clones and lacks some. The table includes roughly 700,000 clones, roughly 12% detected once. Donors underwent one heparinised blood draw, 95 to 150 mL on average. Cell sorting via CD45RO/CCR7/CD25/CD127/CD95/CD27 was performed to obtain CD4+ naive, central memory, regulatory and stem cell-like memory cells.

The TCR was taken from a man aged 18-30 years with type 1 diabetes. The V call is TRBV28, the J call TRBJ2-7; weak D call: TRBD1 (5 bases). Sequenced material: naive CD4+ T cells from blood. This chain's CDR3 is CASSFGRAYEQYF. The CDR3 nucleotides are TGTGCCAGCAGTTTTGGCAGGGCCTACGAGCAGTACTTC. Full variable domain (outside the CDR3, taken from reference TRBV28 and TRBJ2-7): DVKVTQSSRYLVKRTGEKVFLECVQDMDHENMFWYRQDPGLGLRLIYFSYDVKMKEKGDIPEGYSVSREKKERFSLILESASTNQTSMYLCASSFGRAYEQYFGPGTRLTVT.